This T cell receptor (beta chain) was captured by sequencing in a study of technical replicates of blood from a few donors. The CDR3 spans 16 residues. The J segment lost 6 bases and the V segment lost 4 bases, leaving 10 bases of the junction unmatched. The germline CDR1 and CDR2 sequences are SGDLS and YYNGEE. The protocol was immunoSEQ multiplex PCR, while the TCRdb copy is restricted to in-frame clones and leaves out a portion. The sample lists approximately 75,000 clones, 80% to 95% occurring once. The chain employs TRBV9 and TRBJ2-2; 9 bases are a match to TRBD1. This sequence originates from a human donor in good health. The sequenced sample consisted of T cells isolated from PBMCs. CDR3 region: CASSPSARQGAGELFF. The CDR3 DNA is TGTGCCAGCAGCCCCTCCGCCAGACAGGGGGCCGGGGAGCTGTTTTTT.